What follows are 20 T cell receptor beta chains derived from one specimen sequenced in a study of CD8+ T cells in alopecia areata. The authors sorted pooled cutaneous lymph node cells using CD4, CD8alpha, NKG2D, NKG2ACE and other markers. RNA extraction was followed by reverse transcription into cDNA, which acted as the sequencing template. TCRdb's copy holds only in-frame clones and misses some; the assay was immunoSEQ multiplex PCR. Sampling found about 8,700 clones, none seen once. Sequencing input: CD8+ T cells sorted from a lymph node. The receptors stem from a C3H/HeJ mouse with alopecia areata. Strain haplotype at MHC: H2-k.

There are many counts of this clone. The genes and germline here are from mouse. The read stops 4 residues short of the end of the CDR3; the missing end is completed from the germline J gene. This rearrangement joins TRBV1 to TRBJ2-5; 7 bases are shared with TRBD1. This CDR3 spans 16 amino acids. The germline V gene has CDR1 NSQYPW and CDR2 LRSPGD (reference sequence). V shed 1 base, J shed 2 bases, and the junction held 6 bases outside the gene matches. CDR3 bases read: TGCACCTGCAGTGCAGTCCAGGGGGAGGGCCAAGAC. This translates into CTCSAVQGEGQD. The complete CDR3 protein is CTCSAVQGEGQDTQYF.

By its share, this clone is medium-sized. Gene and germline names: mouse. The CDR3 extends 3 residues past the end of the read, so its final part is completed from the germline J gene. V and J are TRBV13-1 and TRBJ1-6; no firm D call. TRBJ1-6 is an ORF, and what it does is uncertain. V dropped 4 bases and J dropped 0 bases, with 8 bases sitting between them. Germline V gene data show CDR1 as NSHNY and CDR2 as SYGAGN. This CDR3 is 15 amino acids long. This chain's CDR3 is CASSLQNSYNSPLYF. The sequenced part of the CDR3 DNA is TGTGCCAGCAGTTTACAGAATTCCTATAATTCGCCC.

This clone is deemed medium-sized (0.01 to 0.1%). Gene and germline names: mouse. The CDR3 loop reads CASSDPGGAWSSYEQYF. CDR3 DNA, as far as it was read: TGTGCCAGCAGTGATCCTGGGGGGGCGTGGAGCTCCTAT. The chain joins TRBV13-3 to TRBJ2-7, with TRBD2 matching 10 bases. The read is 4 residues too short to cover the CDR3 end, so that end is filled in from the germline J gene. Per the germline V gene, CDR1 is NNHDY and CDR2 is SYVADS. Unmatched junction bases numbered 7, after V lost 1 base and J lost 0 bases. The CDR3 sequence is 17 residues long.

This clone was seen repeatedly, ten times or more. Genes here carry mouse names. CDR3 region: CASSPDTGDTQYF. The CDR3 bases that were read are TGTGCCAGCAGCCCCGATACAGGGGAC. J is TRBJ2-5 and V is TRBV19; a possible D gene is TRBD1 (6 bases). The CDR3 end lies 4 residues beyond the end of the read and is filled in from the germline J gene. CDR1 and CDR2 from the germline V gene are FNHDT and SITEND (reference sequence). The CDR3 covers 13 residues.

This clone is classed as medium-sized (0.01 to 0.1%). Gene names and germline refer to mouse. The read terminates 4 residues before the CDR3 end, so the remaining end is supplied by the germline J gene. This chain joins TRBV13-2 and TRBJ2-7; D might be TRBD2 (6 bases). CDR3 length: 15 amino acids. Trimming pared 2 bases from V and 1 base from J, leaving 13 bases between. CDR1 and CDR2 (germline): NNHNN, SYGAGS (reference sequence). CDR3 DNA, as far as it was read: TGTGCCAGCGGTGAAAACCCGGGGGGTTCCTAT. It is translated as CASGENPGGSY. The whole CDR3 protein reads CASGENPGGSYEQYF.

At least ten counts were recorded for this clone. Gene labels here are mouse ones. The CDR3 extends 4 residues past the end of the read, so its final part is completed from the germline J gene. The V and J genes are TRBV31 and TRBJ2-2, with 8 positions matching TRBD2. Germline assignment: CDR1 GKSSPN and CDR2 SITVG. The V and J ends lost 0 bases and 4 bases, in that order; junction bases with no gene match: 1. The CDR3 spans 14 residues. The CDR3 sequence is CAWSLGGRTGQLYF. Incomplete CDR3 DNA: TGTGCCTGGAGTCTGGGGGGGCGCACCGGG.

As to this clone: Mouse gene names and germline throughout. The missing CDR3 end, 4 residues past where the read stops, is filled in from the germline J gene. The rearrangement uses TRBV31 and TRBJ2-5; 8 bases align to TRBD1. The CDR3 spans 14 residues. After removal of 0 bases from V and 2 bases from J, the junction contained 1 base not matched to a gene. Germline V gene lookup returns CDR1 GKSSPN and CDR2 SITVG. Partial CDR3 DNA: TGTGCCTGGAGTCTGACAGGGGTCCAAGAC. Translating gives CAWSLTGVQD. The full CDR3 sequence reads CAWSLTGVQDTQYF.

This clone has ten or more counts. Gene labels here are mouse ones. Read sequence stops 4 residues before the CDR3 end, and the germline J gene provides the missing end. The V and J genes are TRBV13-3 and TRBJ2-1; 11 nucleotides line up with TRBD2. From germline, CDR1 is NNHDY and CDR2 SYVADS. CDR3 length equals 15 residues. Unmatched junction bases numbered 2, after V lost 1 base and J lost 5 bases. The CDR3 is CASSDLDWGDAEQFF. CDR3 DNA, as far as it was read: TGTGCCAGCAGTGATTTGGACTGGGGGGATGCT.

By proportion, this clone is medium-sized. The gene symbols are mouse symbols. The CDR3 end falls 4 residues outside the read, so it is completed with the germline J gene. V usage is TRBV13-1 and J usage is TRBJ2-3; 10 bases match TRBD1. This CDR3 has 17 amino acids. Per germline, CDR1 NSHNY and CDR2 SYGAGN. Trimming took 5 bases from V and 0 from J; bases not matched to a gene: 9. The DNA read from the CDR3 is TGTGCCAGCAGACTCCGGGACAGGGGCCCTAGTGCAGAA. As protein: CASRLRDRGPSAE. The whole CDR3 region reads CASRLRDRGPSAETLYF.

This clone was observed many times. Gene and germline names: mouse. Read sequence stops 4 residues before the CDR3 end, and the germline J gene provides the missing end. This chain joins TRBV13-2 and TRBJ2-7; the match to TRBD2 covers 8 bases. The germline V gene has CDR1 NNHNN and CDR2 SYGAGS (reference sequence). This CDR3 region has 14 residues. CDR3 DNA, as far as it was read: TGTGCCAGCGGTGATGCCCTGGGGGGTTAT. It codes for CASGDALGGY. The full CDR3 protein reads CASGDALGGYEQYF.

This clone was counted at least ten times. Genes and germline come from the mouse. The CDR3 goes on 4 residues after the read ends, and that part is filled in from the germline J gene. This chain joins TRBV31 and TRBJ1-2; no definite D call. The germline V and J ends were trimmed by 1 base and 1 base, with 4 bases remaining between them. There are 12 residues in the CDR3. Germline-derived CDR1 and CDR2 are GKSSPN and SITVG. The sequenced part of the CDR3 DNA is TGTGCCTGGAGTCCAGGAAACTCC. It specifies CAWSPGNS. The CDR3 in full is CAWSPGNSDYTF.

This clone was counted at least ten times. Gene names and germline refer to mouse. The observed sequence ends 4 residues before the CDR3 terminus, with the missing tail filled in from the germline J gene. The chain is built from TRBV13-3 and TRBJ2-5; 9 bases line up with TRBD1. From germline, CDR1 is NNHDY and CDR2 SYVADS. This CDR3 has 15 amino acids. With 4 bases clipped from V and 3 bases from J, the junction kept 6 bases outside the gene matches. CDR3 loop: CASSPLDRGQDTQYF. Incomplete CDR3 DNA: TGTGCCAGCAGTCCCCTCGACAGGGGGCAAGAC.

There are many counts of this clone. Mouse names are used for the genes. The sequence runs out 4 residues before the end of the CDR3; the remainder is reconstructed from the germline J gene. The genes are TRBV13-3 and TRBJ2-3, with a possible D match to TRBD2 (6 bases). Trimming stripped 3 bases from V and 0 bases from J, with 8 bases between. This CDR3 spans 14 amino acids. Germline assignment: CDR1 NNHDY and CDR2 SYVADS. The covered CDR3 bases are TGTGCCAGCAGTGGGGGGGTTAGTGCAGAA. It yields the protein CASSGGVSAE. The CDR3 as a whole reads CASSGGVSAETLYF.

This clone was seen ten or more times. Gene names and germline match the mouse. The read terminates 4 residues ahead of where the CDR3 ends, so the germline J gene completes it. This sequence joins TRBV13-2 and TRBJ2-2; a weak D match, TRBD2 (6 bases). Germline V gene data show CDR1 as NNHNN and CDR2 as SYGAGS (reference sequence). V was pared by 0 bases and J by 1 base, with 10 bases between. The CDR3 runs to 16 residues. The sequenced CDR3 bases are TGTGCCAGCGGTGATGGGCTGGGGATAAACACCGGG. As protein: CASGDGLGINTG. The CDR3, in full, reads CASGDGLGINTGQLYF.

There are many counts of this clone. The gene names here belong to mouse. The read ends 4 residues early relative to the CDR3; the germline J gene fills the gap. The J gene is TRBJ2-7, the V gene TRBV13-3, with unresolved D. Looked up from germline, CDR1 is NNHDY and CDR2 is SYVADS. CDR3 length equals 14 residues. CDR3 residues: CASSDGDFVYEQYF. CDR3 bases read: TGTGCCAGCAGTGATGGAGACTTCGTATAT.

The table lists this clone with a few counts. Mouse gene names apply. Read coverage stops 4 residues before the CDR3 terminus; the germline J gene supplies the remainder. The J gene is TRBJ2-1, the V gene TRBV13-3; tentative D call: TRBD1 (5 bases). CDR3 length: 14 amino acids. CDR1 is NNHDY, CDR2 SYVADS, per germline. Trimming took off 3 bases at V and 1 base at J, with 8 bases between the two ends. CDR3 DNA, as far as it was read: TGTGCCAGCAGTGTCCAGGGAAACTATGCT. Translation gives CASSVQGNYA. The entire CDR3 protein is CASSVQGNYAEQFF.

This clone was found many times. Genes and germline come from the mouse. The read terminates 4 residues before the CDR3 end, so the remaining end is supplied by the germline J gene. The V and J genes are TRBV5 and TRBJ2-1; maybe TRBD2 (7 bases). The CDR3 covers 16 residues. Trimming took off 1 base at V and 6 bases at J, with 16 bases between the two ends. The germline CDR1 and CDR2 sequences are LGHNA and YNLKQL (reference sequence). Partial CDR3 DNA: TGTGCCAGCAGCCAAGCGGGGGGCAATTCCCCTGCT. The encoded protein is CASSQAGGNSPA. The full CDR3 reads CASSQAGGNSPAEQFF.

This clone was found a few times. The gene names given are mouse names. The read finishes 4 residues shy of the CDR3 end, and the germline J gene is used to complete it. The V call is TRBV17, the J call TRBJ2-5; 7 bases fit TRBD2. Per the germline V gene, CDR1 is MNHDT and CDR2 is YYDKIL. V lost 6 bases and J lost 3; bases outside the gene matches: 6. This CDR3 is built from 14 residues. CDR3 DNA (partial): TGTGCTAGCAGCAGACGGGGGGGTCAAGAC. Residues: CASSRRGGQD. Given in full, the CDR3 is CASSRRGGQDTQYF.

This clone was observed many times. Genes and germline are mouse. The read terminates 4 residues ahead of where the CDR3 ends, so the germline J gene completes it. The rearrangement links TRBV31 to TRBJ2-1; TRBD2 agrees at 10 bases. There are 14 residues in the CDR3. J was trimmed by 4 bases and V by 1 base; bases with no gene match: 1. From germline, CDR1 is GKSSPN and CDR2 SITVG. Partial CDR3 DNA: TGTGCCTGGAGTCCGGACTGGGGGTATGCT. Translated: CAWSPDWGYA. In full, the CDR3 reads CAWSPDWGYAEQFF. The variable domain in full, completed from reference TRBV31 and TRBJ2-1, reads AQTIHQWPVAEIKAVGSPLSLGCTIKGKSSPNLYWYWQATGGTLQQLFYSITVGQVESVVQLNLSASRPKDDQFILSTEKLLLSHSGFYLCAWSPDWGYAEQFFGPGTRLTVL.

Relative to its sample, this clone is medium-sized. Here the gene names and germline are mouse. The CDR3 extends 4 residues past the end of the read, so its final part is completed from the germline J gene. The V call is TRBV13-2, the J call TRBJ2-2; 7 bases fit TRBD2. This CDR3 has 14 amino acids. Germline V gene sequence: CDR1 NNHNN, CDR2 SYGAGS (reference sequence). Trimming removed 2 bases from V and 4 bases from J; junction bases left unmatched: 2. The CDR3 here is CASGETGFTGQLYF. CDR3 DNA, as far as it was read: TGTGCCAGCGGTGAGACTGGGTTCACCGGG.